A single sample gave rise to the 4 T cell receptor beta chains below, sequenced in a study of response to subunit inactivated influenza vaccine. TCRdb re-analysed the RT-PCR reads in MiXCR, keeping a single row per CDR3 protein. Of about 780,000 distinct CDR3 sequences in the sample, approximately 17% were seen once. The sample consisted of PBMCs from blood, taken about 5 days after vaccination. The receptors shown here come from a man aged 50-60 years who received an inactivated influenza vaccine.

The chain couples TRBV29-1 to TRBJ2-7; 8 bases line up with TRBD1. Germline V lookup: CDR1 SQVTM, CDR2 ANQGSEA. V shed 4 bases, J shed 4 bases, and the junction held 12 bases outside the gene matches. This CDR3 has 15 residues. CDR3 residues: CSVGGQGKGGYEQYF. In DNA, the CDR3 is TGCAGCGTTGGCGGACAGGGAAAAGGGGGTTACGAGCAGTACTTC.

This clonotype came up many times. The chain employs TRBV29-1 and TRBJ2-3; tentatively, D is TRBD1 (5 bases). This CDR3 has 12 residues. Germline CDR1 SQVTM, CDR2 ANQGSEA. V gave up 5 bases and J gave up 4 bases, with 10 bases separating them. CDR3: CSVNQGPDTQYF. In DNA form, the CDR3 reads TGCAGCGTTAACCAGGGCCCAGATACGCAGTATTTT.

This clonotype has just a few counts. The CDR3, as DNA: TGCGCCAGCAGCCAGGGGCCCTCTGGAAACACCATATATTTT. Its translation is CASSQGPSGNTIYF. The rearrangement links TRBV4-1 to TRBJ1-3, with D possibly TRBD1 on 5 matching bases. Per germline, CDR1 MGHRA and CDR2 YSYEKL. The CDR3 sequence is 14 residues long. The germline V and J ends were trimmed by 3 bases and 0 bases, with 6 bases remaining between them.

The chain joins TRBV20-1 to TRBJ2-3; no firm D call. V lost 1 base and J lost 0, with 8 bases in between. The CDR3 has 14 amino acids. Germline V lookup: CDR1 DFQATT, CDR2 SNEGSKA (reference sequence). The CDR3 loop reads CSARGPESTDTQYF. In DNA form, the CDR3 reads TGCAGTGCTAGAGGCCCTGAAAGCACAGATACGCAGTATTTT.